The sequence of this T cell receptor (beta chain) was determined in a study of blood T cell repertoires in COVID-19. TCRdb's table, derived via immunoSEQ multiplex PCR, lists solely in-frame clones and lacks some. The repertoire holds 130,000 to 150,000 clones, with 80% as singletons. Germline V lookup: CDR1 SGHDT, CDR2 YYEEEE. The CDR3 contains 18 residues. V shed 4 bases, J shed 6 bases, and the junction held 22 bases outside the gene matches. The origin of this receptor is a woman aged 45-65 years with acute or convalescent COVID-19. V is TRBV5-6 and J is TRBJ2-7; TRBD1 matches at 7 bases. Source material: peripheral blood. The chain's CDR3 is CASSKRTGRFPGRPEQYF. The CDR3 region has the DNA TGTGCCAGCAGCAAAAGGACAGGTCGCTTTCCCGGACGGCCCGAGCAGTACTTC.